This T cell receptor beta chain is drawn from a study of T-cell reconstitution after alpha-beta-depleted transplantation in children. A library of TCRbeta sequences, prepared with unique molecular identifiers, was generated. TCRdb re-analysed the PCR reads in MiXCR, keeping a single row per CDR3 protein. The table has 330,000 or so distinct CDR3 sequences, 10% seen once. CDR1 is SGHAT, CDR2 FQDESV, per germline (reference sequence). Trimming took 1 base from V and 4 from J; bases not matched to a gene: 7. The CDR3 loop spans 16 amino acids. Sequences were derived from PBMCs from the stem cell graft donor, sampled from the stem cell graft. This chain uses TRBV11-1 with TRBJ2-3; 8 bases map to TRBD2. The TCR originated in a human donor who donated a stem cell graft to a child with acute lymphoblastic leukemia. CDR3 region: CASSLGTAGVADTQYF. CDR3 coding DNA: TGTGCCAGCAGCTTAGGTACAGCGGGAGTTGCAGATACGCAGTATTTT.